A selection of T cell receptor beta chains follows, all from one sample in a study of early T cells in non-severe SARS-CoV-2 infection. TCRdb re-called the 5' RACE reads with MiXCR, one entry per CDR3 protein. The sample holds some 96,000 distinct CDR3 sequences; approximately 9.9% are singletons and the top ten take roughly 5%. Source: whole blood, taken at baseline. These receptors all stem from an adult who was a healthcare worker with PCR-confirmed SARS-CoV-2 infection or an uninfected control (not recorded which). The CDR3 runs from the conserved cysteine through the conserved F or W. Each record gives: clone size, CDR3 length, V gene, CDR3 protein. Where a row states a size, it is once, few, many or the class of an expanded clone; other rows omit it.

abundance: .
len: 13
v_gene: TRBV5-1
CDR3aa: CASSLNPQDEQFF

abundance: .
len: 14
v_gene: TRBV10-1
CDR3aa: CADDPGGQGTEAFF

abundance: .
len: 15
v_gene: TRBV5-1
CDR3aa: CASSLGASVQETQYF

abundance: few
len: 18
v_gene: TRBV19
CDR3aa: CASSAWGAGGRSSYEQYF

abundance: many
len: 13
v_gene: TRBV7-2
CDR3aa: CASSLGRDYEQYF

abundance: .
len: 11
v_gene: TRBV29-1
CDR3aa: CSVQGADTQYF

abundance: few
len: 15
v_gene: TRBV2
CDR3aa: CASRRVGTSTYEQFF

abundance: .
len: 16
v_gene: TRBV7-2
CDR3aa: CASSPLIAGSHNEQFF

abundance: few
len: 15
v_gene: TRBV6-5
CDR3aa: CASTPSGRAAETQYF

abundance: few
len: 14
v_gene: TRBV7-9
CDR3aa: CASSPDGSTDTQYF

abundance: .
len: 13
v_gene: TRBV27
CDR3aa: CASSLLGQAEAFF